This TCR beta chain was recovered during a study of T cell changes during pregnancy in multiple sclerosis. Sequenced by immunoSEQ multiplex PCR; TCRdb stores in-frame clones only, minus some. The sample lists about 44,000 clones, under 95% occurring once. Deletions cut 5 bases from V and 3 bases from J, with 11 bases between. Looked up from germline, CDR1 is MDHEN and CDR2 is SYDVKM. The CDR3 runs to 14 residues. Sequences were derived from CD4+ T cells from peripheral blood mononuclear cells, sampled in the third trimester of pregnancy. This TCR came from a female donor with multiple sclerosis, enrolled in a pregnancy study. V usage is TRBV28 and J usage is TRBJ1-5; D gene ambiguous. Here the CDR3 reads CASSSGLNNQPQHF. The CDR3 DNA reads as TGTGCCAGCAGTAGCGGGCTCAACAATCAGCCCCAGCATTTT.